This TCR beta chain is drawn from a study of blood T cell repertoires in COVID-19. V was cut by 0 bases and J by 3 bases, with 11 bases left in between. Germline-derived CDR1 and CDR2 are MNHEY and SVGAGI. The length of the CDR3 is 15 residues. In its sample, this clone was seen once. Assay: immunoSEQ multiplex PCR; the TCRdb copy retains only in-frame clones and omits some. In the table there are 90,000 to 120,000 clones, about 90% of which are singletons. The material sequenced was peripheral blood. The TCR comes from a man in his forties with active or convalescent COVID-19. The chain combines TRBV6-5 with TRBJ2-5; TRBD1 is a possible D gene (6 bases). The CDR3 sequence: CASSYSRDKKETQYF. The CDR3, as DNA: TGTGCCAGCAGTTACTCGAGGGACAAAAAAGAGACCCAGTACTTC.